This TCR beta chain was captured in a study of T cells after yellow fever vaccination. In the study overall: Low-cell-number fractions were prepared with SMART-Seq v4 Ultra Low Input. Points from the study as a whole: Clones from primary vaccination mostly reappeared after the booster (around 96% CD4, around 90% CD8).

On this clonotype itself: The antigen remains undetermined.

TCRdb reanalysed the 5' RACE reads using MiXCR and keeps one entry per CDR3 protein. The sample records 450,000 to 550,000 distinct CDR3 sequences, just over 20% being singletons. V lost 11 bases and J 1 base, leaving 12 bases between the germline ends. The CDR3 has 13 amino acids. The chain joins TRBV23-1 to TRBJ2-4, with D possibly being TRBD1 (6 bases). TRBV23-1 falls under the ORF class, with uncertain function. The sequences come from PBMCs, collected approximately 22 days after the first yellow fever vaccination. This TCR derives from a man aged 18 to 29 who received the YFV17D yellow fever vaccine. DNA of the CDR3: TGCGCCGGGGACGGACAGGCCAAAAACATTCAGTACTTC. It translates to CAGDGQAKNIQYF.